One sample yielded the 5 T cell receptor beta chains listed below, sequenced in a study of blood T cell repertoires in COVID-19. Data came from immunoSEQ multiplex PCR; TCRdb stores just in-frame clones and leaves some out. The sample lists over 35,000 clones, approximately 83% occurring once. The sequenced sample consisted of peripheral blood. These receptors came from a human donor with acute or convalescent COVID-19. The donor label of this sample is uncertain.

The chain is built from TRBV28 and TRBJ1-3; 8 nucleotides match TRBD1. In germline, CDR1 is MDHEN, CDR2 SYDVKM. The CDR3 extends over 16 amino acids. V was pared by 5 bases and J by 4 bases, with 10 bases of the junction left unmatched. The CDR3: CASSASGQAYGNTIYF. CDR3 nucleotides: TGTGCCAGCAGTGCCTCGGGACAGGCTTACGGAAACACCATATATTTT.

V gene TRBV3-1 (or the pseudogene TRBV3-2) combines with J gene TRBJ2-3, with 12 bases that match TRBD2. The CDR3 consists of 16 residues. Germline V lookup: CDR1 LGHDT, CDR2 YNNKEL (reference sequence). J lost 6 bases, V lost 6 bases, and 10 bases had no gene match. CDR3 nucleotides: TGTGCCAGCAGACGAACCGGGACTAGCGGGTCGGATACGCAGTATTTT. It yields the protein CASRRTGTSGSDTQYF.

The count of this clone is one. The V call is TRBV18, the J call TRBJ2-1; D gene ambiguous. This CDR3 spans 15 amino acids. Germline V gene sequence: CDR1 KGHSH, CDR2 LQKENI. V lost 3 bases to trimming and J lost 0 bases, with 9 bases between them. The CDR3: CASSPQWSSYNEQFF. Here the CDR3 DNA reads TGTGCCAGCTCACCGCAATGGAGCTCCTACAATGAGCAGTTCTTC. Combining the CDR3 with reference TRBV18 and TRBJ2-1 gives the whole variable domain NAGVMQNPRHLVRRRGQEARLRCSPMKGHSHVYWYRQLPEEGLKFMVYLQKENIIDESGMPKERFSAEFPKEGPSILRIQQVVRGDSAAYFCASSPQWSSYNEQFFGPGTRLTVL.

The V and J genes are TRBV28 and TRBJ2-7, with D perhaps TRBD2 (6 bases). This CDR3 has 15 amino acids. With 6 bases removed from V and 0 bases from J, the gap between germline ends came to 15 bases. From germline, CDR1 is MDHEN and CDR2 SYDVKM. CDR3 coding DNA: TGTGCCAGCAGGGGGGGTGGTTTAGCCTCCTACGAGCAGTACTTC. Its protein is CASRGGGLASYEQYF.

The gene calls are TRBV5-4 and TRBJ1-2; 11 bases agree with TRBD1. This CDR3 is built from 16 residues. Germline CDR1 reads SGHNT; CDR2 reads YYREEE (reference sequence). J gave up 4 bases and V 4 bases, and 9 bases lay outside the gene matches. The CDR3 sequence is CASSTGTGGFLYGYTF. In DNA form, the CDR3 reads TGTGCCAGCAGCACCGGGACAGGGGGATTCCTCTATGGCTACACCTTC.